A single sample is the source of the 5 T cell receptor beta chains below, sequenced in a study of early T cells in non-severe SARS-CoV-2 infection. TCRdb re-called the 5' RACE reads with MiXCR, one entry per CDR3 protein. The sample contains 69,000 or so distinct CDR3 sequences, about 4.9% of which appear only once. This sample comprised whole blood, obtained at baseline. The receptors originated from an adult who was a healthcare worker with PCR-confirmed SARS-CoV-2 infection or an uninfected control (not recorded which). The donor label of this sample is uncertain.

This clonotype was found many times. The gene calls are TRBV15 and TRBJ2-2; D unresolved. The V gene lost 1 base and the J gene lost 1 base, with 4 bases spanning the gap. From germline, CDR1 is LNHNV and CDR2 YYDKDF (reference sequence). CDR3 length equals 14 residues. CDR3 sequence (DNA): TGTGCCACCAGCAGAGGCCGGAACACCGGGGAGCTGTTTTTT. This gives the protein CATSRGRNTGELFF.

Only a few counts were recorded for this clonotype. V usage is TRBV29-1 and J usage is TRBJ2-7, with a weak D call TRBD1 (6 bases). The V and J ends lost 6 bases and 1 base respectively, with 10 bases between them. Per the germline V gene, CDR1 is SQVTM and CDR2 is ANQGSEA. CDR3 length equals 12 residues. The CDR3 sequence is CSVSQGSYEQYF. DNA for the CDR3: TGCAGCGTATCACAGGGTTCCTACGAGCAGTACTTC.

This clonotype was observed a few times. V usage is TRBV3-1 and J usage is TRBJ2-1; no firm D call. The CDR3 runs to 13 residues. Germline values: CDR1 LGHDT, CDR2 YNNKEL (reference sequence). V gave up 0 bases and J gave up 4 bases, with 4 bases separating them. The CDR3 nucleotides are TGTGCCAGCAGCCAAGATCGATACAATGAGCAGTTCTTC. This gives the protein CASSQDRYNEQFF.

V and J are TRBV11-2 and TRBJ2-1, with a weak D call TRBD1 (6 bases). V was pared by 2 bases and J by 6 bases, with 20 bases between. This CDR3 contains 17 residues. CDR1 is SGHAT, CDR2 FQNNGV, per germline. CDR3 bases: TGTGCCAGCAGCTTACGGGACACCTTCATGGTCGGCAATGAGCAGTTCTTC. The encoded protein is CASSLRDTFMVGNEQFF.

The chain joins TRBV18 to TRBJ1-1; TRBD1 agrees at 9 bases. Germline V gene lookup returns CDR1 KGHSH and CDR2 LQKENI. CDR3 length equals 16 residues. The ends lost 2 bases at V and 4 bases at J; junction bases unmatched: 8. In DNA, the CDR3 is TGTGCCAGCTCACCAAAGAACAGGGGGCGCGGCACTGAAGCTTTCTTT. It encodes CASSPKNRGRGTEAFF.